The 16 T cell receptor beta chains presented below share a single source sample, sequenced in a study of blood T cells in healthy people across ages. Then a second PCR, running roughly 6 to 12 cycles, was carried out with a sample-barcoded 5' primer and a J-beta primer mix. TCRdb re-derived calls from the 5' RACE reads in MiXCR, one entry per CDR3 protein. The data contain 1,500,000 or so distinct CDR3 sequences, roughly 43% of them seen just once; the ten biggest clones take up about 3.8%. Sequenced: blood. The receptors were sampled from a woman between 18 and 30 years old in good health.

V usage is TRBV29-1 and J usage is TRBJ2-7, with 16 bases aligning to TRBD2. Germline V gives CDR1 SQVTM, CDR2 ANQGSEA. V lost 4 bases to trimming and J lost 3 bases; unmatched junction nucleotides: 6. This CDR3 has 16 residues. The CDR3 is CSVAGTSGRGIYEQYF. The CDR3 nucleotides are TGCAGCGTTGCCGGGACTAGCGGGAGGGGGATCTACGAGCAGTACTTC.

This chain links TRBV9 with TRBJ2-2; D is undetermined. This CDR3 spans 14 amino acids. Per the germline V gene, CDR1 is SGDLS and CDR2 is YYNGEE. Trimming shortened V by 0 bases and J by 1 base, and 4 bases separated the two germline ends. CDR3 DNA: TGTGCCAGCAGCGTAGCGGGGAACACCGGGGAGCTGTTTTTT. It is translated as CASSVAGNTGELFF.

The V call is TRBV6-1, the J call TRBJ2-6; TRBD1 matches at 7 bases. V trimming: 5 bases; J trimming: 2 bases; junction bases outside the gene matches: 6. This CDR3 comprises 16 residues. The germline V gene has CDR1 MNHNS and CDR2 SASEGT. The CDR3 nucleotides read TGTGCCAGCAGTCGGACAGGAGAGCCTGGGGCCAACGTCCTGACTTTC. Translated, it gives CASSRTGEPGANVLTF.

The chain couples TRBV28 to TRBJ2-7; D may be TRBD2 (6 bases). CDR3 length: 16 amino acids. Trimming took 6 bases from V and 0 from J, leaving 18 bases between them. Germline V gene data show CDR1 as MDHEN and CDR2 as SYDVKM. The CDR3 region is CASRLREVLSSYEQYF. Here the CDR3 DNA reads TGTGCCAGCAGACTAAGGGAGGTCCTCAGCTCCTACGAGCAGTACTTC.

About this clonotype: A much larger clone is a single base away; this may be a read error. The V call is TRBV4-3, the J call TRBJ2-1; 8 bases fit TRBD1. The assigned J gene may be wrong: the sequence end matches TRBJ2-7 better. The CDR3 consists of 16 residues. Germline assignment: CDR1 LGHNA and CDR2 YSLEER. DNA for the CDR3: TGCGCCAGCAGCCAGCGACAGGGGAGCTCCTACAATGAGCAGTACTTC. It specifies CASSQRQGSSYNEQYF.

V and J are TRBV24-1 and TRBJ2-2; D is unresolved. V was pared by 0 bases and J by 5 bases, with 3 bases between. CDR3 length: 13 residues. The germline V gene has CDR1 KGHDR and CDR2 SFDVKD. In DNA, the CDR3 is TGTGCCACCAGTGATTTGGGAACCGGGGAGCTGTTTTTT. This gives the protein CATSDLGTGELFF.

This clonotype was detected only a few times. CDR3 protein: CASSFVRDSHEQYF. The CDR3 DNA sequence: TGTGCCAGCAGCTTTGTCCGGGACAGCCACGAGCAGTACTTC. The chain links TRBV7-2 to TRBJ2-7, with 7 bases fitting TRBD1. The germline CDR1 and CDR2 sequences are SGHTA and FQGNSA. The CDR3 sequence is 14 residues long. The V segment lost 3 bases and the J segment 5 bases; nucleotides outside the gene matches: 7.

V usage is TRBV6-1 and J usage is TRBJ1-1, with 8 bases fitting TRBD1. CDR3 size: 16 residues. The germline CDR1 and CDR2 sequences are MNHNS and SASEGT. V dropped 2 bases and J dropped 5; count of bases not matched to a gene: 10. In DNA form, the CDR3 reads TGTGCCAGCAGTGAATCGCGAACAGGGGGAAGGACTGAAGCTTTCTTT. Translated, it gives CASSESRTGGRTEAFF.

This sequence joins TRBV7-2 and TRBJ1-2, with unresolved D. V was trimmed by 1 base and J by 3 bases, leaving 12 bases between them. The CDR3 length is 15 residues. Germline V gene lookup returns CDR1 SGHTA and CDR2 FQGNSA. The CDR3 DNA reads as TGTGCCAGCAGCTTAGAGACTGGTCGCGACTATGGCTACACCTTC. Its protein is CASSLETGRDYGYTF.

The chain uses TRBV2 and TRBJ1-5; D may be TRBD1 (6 bases). Germline CDR1 reads SNHLY; CDR2 reads FYNNEI. The CDR3 consists of 15 residues. V lost 10 bases, J lost 3 bases, and 19 bases lay in between. The CDR3 coding sequence is TGTGCCACCCAAAGGGAGGCAGGGGACAATCAGCCCCAGCATTTT. This codes for CATQREAGDNQPQHF.

V and J are TRBV15 and TRBJ2-1, with 9 bases fitting TRBD1. With V trimmed by 4 bases and J by 8 bases, 9 bases remained unmatched. CDR3 size: 15 residues. Germline V gene lookup returns CDR1 LNHNV and CDR2 YYDKDF (reference sequence). The DNA of the CDR3 is TGTGCCACCAGCACAACCGGGACAGGGTTGCATGAGCAGTTCTTC. Its protein is CATSTTGTGLHEQFF.

This clonotype was seen only a few times. DNA for the CDR3: TGTGCCAGCAGCTTAGAGTTCCCCGGGAACGAGCAGTACTTC. This translates into CASSLEFPGNEQYF. V usage is TRBV7-9 and J usage is TRBJ2-7, with D maybe TRBD2 (5 bases). Germline V gene data show CDR1 as SEHNR and CDR2 as FQNEAQ (reference sequence). CDR3 length: 14 amino acids. With 1 base removed from V and 5 bases from J, the gap between germline ends came to 12 bases. The entire variable domain, with the rest obtained from reference TRBV7-9 and TRBJ2-7, is as follows: DTGVSQNPRHKITKRGQNVTFRCDPISEHNRLYWYRQTLGQGPEFLTYFQNEAQLEKSRLLSDRFSAERPKGSFSTLEIQRTEQGDSAMYLCASSLEFPGNEQYFGPGTRLTVT.

This clonotype was seen only a few times. CDR3 amino acids: CASSLMGDPPYNEQFF. The DNA for the CDR3 is TGTGCCAGCAGCTTAATGGGGGACCCACCCTACAATGAGCAGTTCTTC. The chain recombines TRBV11-1 with TRBJ2-1; D may be TRBD1 or TRBD2 (5 bases each). Germline V gives CDR1 SGHAT, CDR2 FQDESV (reference sequence). The length of the CDR3 is 16 residues. Trimming took 2 bases from V and 2 from J, leaving 13 bases between them.

This chain joins TRBV6-6 and TRBJ2-3; D might be TRBD1 (6 bases). CDR3 length equals 14 residues. V was pared by 5 bases and J by 2 bases, with 11 bases between. Germline-derived CDR1 and CDR2 are MNHNY and SVGAGI (reference sequence). The CDR3 sequence: CASSDRPNTDTQYF. CDR3 sequence (DNA): TGTGCCAGCAGTGACAGGCCAAACACAGATACGCAGTATTTT.

The sample holds a few counts of this clonotype. The chain combines TRBV11-2 with TRBJ2-1; TRBD2 aligns across 8 bases. This CDR3 contains 17 residues. In germline, CDR1 is SGHAT, CDR2 FQNNGV. Trimming removed 1 base from V and 2 bases from J; junction bases left unmatched: 7. The DNA for the CDR3 is TGTGCCAGCAGCTTAGGAACCGGGGGGGCCCCCTACAATGAGCAGTTCTTC. This sequence encodes CASSLGTGGAPYNEQFF.

This rearrangement joins TRBV14 to TRBJ2-2; the D gene is possibly TRBD2 (6 bases). This CDR3 spans 15 amino acids. Trimming stripped 2 bases from V and 6 bases from J, with 13 bases between. Germline V CDR1 and CDR2: SGHDN, FVKESK. This chain's CDR3 is CASSQSGGQAGELFF. As DNA, the CDR3 is TGTGCCAGCAGCCAAAGCGGAGGGCAGGCCGGGGAGCTGTTTTTT.